This T cell receptor (beta chain) was sequenced in a study of Ad26.COV2.S vaccination and SARS-CoV-2 variants. Stated treatment: some 20 received Ad26.COV2.S at low or high dose, single or two shots; 5 received placebo; per-sample allocation not given. It was on day 63 after the first vaccine or placebo injection that samples were taken. The repertoire was sequenced with immunoSEQ multiplex PCR; TCRdb's copy has only in-frame clones and lacks some. The repertoire holds a few hundred thousand clones, 92% seen once, with 1.5% to 2% in the top ten. The CDR3 extends over 15 amino acids. V was pared by 5 bases and J by 7 bases, with 8 bases of the junction left unmatched. Germline V lookup: CDR1 SGHTA, CDR2 FQGNSA.

This sequence joins TRBV7-2 and TRBJ1-4; 9 positions match TRBD1. This sequence was found in a person aged 18-65 years who received the Ad26.COV2.S COVID-19 vaccine or a placebo. The starting material was peripheral blood, obtained in a trial of Ad26.COV2.S vaccine versus placebo. CDR3 loop: CASSDNRGRGEKLFF. The CDR3 DNA reads TGTGCCAGCAGCGACAACAGGGGGCGAGGTGAAAAACTGTTTTTT. Supplemented by reference TRBV7-2 and TRBJ1-4, the full variable domain reads GAGVSQSPSNKVTEKGKDVELRCDPISGHTALYWYRQSLGQGLEFLIYFQGNSAPDKSGLPSDRFSAERTGGSVSTLTIQRTQQEDSAVYLCASSDNRGRGEKLFFGSGTQLSVL.